The 11 T cell receptor beta chains below come from one sample, sequenced in a study of T cells after yellow fever vaccination. TCRdb ran MiXCR on the 5' RACE reads and lists one entry per CDR3 protein. Among 500,000 to 650,000 distinct CDR3 sequences listed, roughly a sixth were seen once. The sample was PBMCs, taken about 5 days after the first yellow fever vaccination. These receptors originate from a man between 18 and 35 years old who received the YFV17D yellow fever vaccine.

The chain employs TRBV7-2 and TRBJ2-7; a possible D gene is TRBD1 (5 bases). V lost 5 bases and J 5 bases, leaving 16 bases between the germline ends. The CDR3 is 14 residues long. Germline V gene lookup returns CDR1 SGHTA and CDR2 FQGNSA. The CDR3: CASSPTGHEDEQYF. As DNA, the CDR3 is TGTGCCAGCAGCCCCACCGGACACGAGGACGAGCAGTACTTC.

This clonotype was detected only a few times. The chain joins TRBV6-5 to TRBJ2-3; 11 bases fit TRBD2. The V gene end was trimmed by 2 bases and the J gene end by 0 bases; junction bases not matched to a gene: 4. The length of the CDR3 is 17 residues. The germline CDR1 and CDR2 sequences are MNHEY and SVGAGI. The CDR3 DNA follows: TGTGCCAGCAGTTACCCGGGACTAGCGGAGAGCACAGATACGCAGTATTTT. Protein sequence: CASSYPGLAESTDTQYF.

The DNA for the CDR3 is TGTGCCAGCAGCCAAGAGGGGCGCCGGGCTGAAGCTTTCTTT. It encodes CASSQEGRRAEAFF. This chain connects TRBV3-1 to TRBJ1-1; perhaps TRBD1 as D (5 bases). The V end lost 0 bases, the J end lost 6 bases, and 11 bases lay between the germline ends. CDR1 LGHDT and CDR2 YNNKEL come from the germline V gene (reference sequence). CDR3 length equals 14 residues.

The chain has TRBV4-2 and TRBJ2-5; D unresolved. The V end lost 5 bases, the J end lost 2 bases, and 12 bases lay between the germline ends. This CDR3 is 14 amino acids long. Germline CDR1 and CDR2: LGHNA and YNFKEQ. CDR3 in amino acids: CASSYGVEQETQYF. The CDR3 DNA reads TGTGCCAGCAGCTACGGAGTGGAGCAAGAGACCCAGTACTTC.

The gene calls are TRBV19 and TRBJ2-1; 10 positions match TRBD1. The V segment lost 11 bases and the J segment 1 base; nucleotides outside the gene matches: 11. This CDR3 is 16 amino acids long. The germline CDR1 and CDR2 sequences are LNHDA and SQIVND (reference sequence). CDR3 residues: CAVTPRQGASYNEQFF. The CDR3 bases are TGTGCCGTCACCCCCCGACAGGGGGCTTCCTACAATGAGCAGTTCTTC.

The rearrangement uses TRBV7-2 and TRBJ1-2, with TRBD1 matching 7 bases. Germline CDR1 and CDR2: SGHTA and FQGNSA. J lost 3 bases, V lost 7 bases, and 8 bases had no gene match. The CDR3 runs 14 residues. The CDR3 loop reads CASKQDRNYYGYTF. The CDR3, as DNA: TGTGCCAGCAAACAGGACAGGAACTACTATGGCTACACCTTC.

The chain recombines TRBV29-1 with TRBJ2-1; possibly TRBD1 for D (5 bases). The CDR3 extends over 14 amino acids. Per the germline V gene, CDR1 is SQVTM and CDR2 is ANQGSEA. V lost 7 bases and J lost 5, with 18 bases in between. The CDR3 here is CSGRAWQGDNEQFF. In DNA, the CDR3 is TGCAGCGGACGGGCTTGGCAGGGCGACAATGAGCAGTTCTTC.

The V gene is TRBV19, the J gene TRBJ2-3; 7 positions agree with TRBD2. V lost 4 bases, J lost 9 bases, and 4 bases stayed unmatched. This CDR3 region has 12 residues. Germline loops: CDR1 LNHDA, CDR2 SQIVND (reference sequence). CDR3 sequence (DNA): TGTGCCAGTAGTACGACTAGCAGGACGCAGTATTTT. It translates to CASSTTSRTQYF.

On this clonotype itself: This may be a read error: a much more frequent sequence differs by one nucleotide. The chain couples TRBV4-2 to TRBJ2-3; tentatively, D is TRBD1 or TRBD2 (5 bases each). This CDR3 comprises 14 residues. Germline lookup yields CDR1 LGHNA and CDR2 YNFKEQ. V was trimmed by 3 bases and J by 2 bases, leaving 9 bases between them. The CDR3: CASSQGETTDTQYF. In nucleotides, the CDR3 is TGTGCCAGCAGCCAGGGGGAAACCACAGATACGCAGTATTTT.

This clonotype was observed a handful of times. V gene TRBV6-1 combines with J gene TRBJ1-2; D not certain. This CDR3 spans 14 amino acids. V was pared by 5 bases and J by 5 bases, with 15 bases between. Germline CDR1 is MNHNS and CDR2 is SASEGT. The CDR3 here is CASSPLMGTYGYTF. CDR3 bases: TGTGCCAGCAGTCCCCTAATGGGCACATATGGCTACACCTTC.

The sample holds a few counts of this clonotype. The rearrangement joins TRBV5-1 to TRBJ1-1, with D possibly TRBD1 on 6 matching bases. Trimming shortened V by 2 bases and J by 8 bases, and 7 bases separated the two germline ends. Germline CDR1 and CDR2: SGHRS and YFSETQ. This CDR3 is 11 amino acids long. The CDR3, as DNA: TGCGCCAGCAGCTTCGGACAGGAAGCTTTCTTT. Its protein is CASSFGQEAFF.